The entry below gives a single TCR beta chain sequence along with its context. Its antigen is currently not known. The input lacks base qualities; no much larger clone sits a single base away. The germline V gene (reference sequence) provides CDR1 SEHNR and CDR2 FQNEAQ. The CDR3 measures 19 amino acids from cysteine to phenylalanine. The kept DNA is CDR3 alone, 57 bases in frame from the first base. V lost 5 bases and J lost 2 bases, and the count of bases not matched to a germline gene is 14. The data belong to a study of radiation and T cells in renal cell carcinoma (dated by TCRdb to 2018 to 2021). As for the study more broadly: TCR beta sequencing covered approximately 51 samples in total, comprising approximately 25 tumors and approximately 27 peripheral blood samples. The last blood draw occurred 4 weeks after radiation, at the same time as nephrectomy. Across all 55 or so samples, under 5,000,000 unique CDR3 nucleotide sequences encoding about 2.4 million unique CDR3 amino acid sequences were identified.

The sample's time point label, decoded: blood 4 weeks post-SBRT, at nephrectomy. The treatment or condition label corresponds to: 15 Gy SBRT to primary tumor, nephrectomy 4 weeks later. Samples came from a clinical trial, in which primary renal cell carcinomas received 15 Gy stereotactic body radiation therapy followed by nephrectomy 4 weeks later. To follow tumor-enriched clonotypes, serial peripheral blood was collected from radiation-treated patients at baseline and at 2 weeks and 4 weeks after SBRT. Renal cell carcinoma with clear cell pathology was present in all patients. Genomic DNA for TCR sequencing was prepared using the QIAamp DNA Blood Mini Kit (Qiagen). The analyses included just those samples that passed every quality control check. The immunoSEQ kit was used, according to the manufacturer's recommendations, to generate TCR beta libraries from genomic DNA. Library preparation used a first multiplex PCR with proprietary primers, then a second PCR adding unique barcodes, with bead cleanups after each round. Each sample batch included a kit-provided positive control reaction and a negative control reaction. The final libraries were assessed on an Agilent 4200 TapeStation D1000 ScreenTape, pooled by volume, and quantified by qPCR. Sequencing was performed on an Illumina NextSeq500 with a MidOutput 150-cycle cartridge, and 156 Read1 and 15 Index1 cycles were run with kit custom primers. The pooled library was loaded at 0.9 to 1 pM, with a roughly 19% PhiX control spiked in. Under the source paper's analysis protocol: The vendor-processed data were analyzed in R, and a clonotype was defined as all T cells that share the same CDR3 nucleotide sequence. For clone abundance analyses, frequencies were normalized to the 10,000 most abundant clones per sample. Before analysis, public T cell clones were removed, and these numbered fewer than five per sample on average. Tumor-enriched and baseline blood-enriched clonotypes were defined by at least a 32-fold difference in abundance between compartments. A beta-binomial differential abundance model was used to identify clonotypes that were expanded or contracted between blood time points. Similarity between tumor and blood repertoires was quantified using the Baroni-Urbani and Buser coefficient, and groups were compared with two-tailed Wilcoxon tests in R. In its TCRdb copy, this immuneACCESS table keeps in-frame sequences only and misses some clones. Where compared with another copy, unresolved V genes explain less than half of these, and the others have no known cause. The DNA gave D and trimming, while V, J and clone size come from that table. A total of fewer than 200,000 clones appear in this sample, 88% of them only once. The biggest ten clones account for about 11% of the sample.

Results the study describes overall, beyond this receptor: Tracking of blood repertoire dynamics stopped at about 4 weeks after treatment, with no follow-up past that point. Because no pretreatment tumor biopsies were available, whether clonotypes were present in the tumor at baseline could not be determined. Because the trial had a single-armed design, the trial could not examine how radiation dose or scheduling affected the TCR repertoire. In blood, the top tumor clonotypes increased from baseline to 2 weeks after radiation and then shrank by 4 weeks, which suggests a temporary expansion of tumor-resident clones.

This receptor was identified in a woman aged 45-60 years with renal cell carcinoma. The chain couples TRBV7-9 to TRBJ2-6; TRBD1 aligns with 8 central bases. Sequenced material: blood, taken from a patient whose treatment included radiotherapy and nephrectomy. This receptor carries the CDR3 CASSRWSGQGITGANVLTF. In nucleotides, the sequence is TGTGCCAGCAGCCGATGGTCCGGACAGGGAATAACTGGGGCCAACGTCCTGACTTTC.